These 20 T cell receptor beta chains share one sample of origin, sequenced in a study of shared clonotypes between healthy human individuals. Sequenced by immunoSEQ multiplex PCR; TCRdb stores in-frame clones only, minus some. The sample holds 550,000 to 600,000 clones, around 81% seen once. The source material was PBMCs. These receptors were collected from a middle-aged woman in good health. Some clones in this sample may be carry-over from other donors' samples.

This clone was counted only a few times. V usage is TRBV25-1 and J usage is TRBJ1-4, with D perhaps matching TRBD1 (5 bases). Germline CDR1 reads MGHDK; CDR2 reads SYGVNS. V gave up 1 base and J gave up 8 bases, with 11 bases separating them. This CDR3 is 14 amino acids long. CDR3 protein: CASSEWGGEEKLFF. The CDR3 DNA reads as TGTGCCAGCAGTGAATGGGGGGGTGAGGAAAAACTGTTTTTT.

In the case of this clone: A much bigger clone sits one base away, suggesting this may be a read error. The same CDR3 arises from other DNA sequences in this sample as well. This sequence joins TRBV7-9 and TRBJ2-2; D ambiguous. Deletions cut 2 bases from V and 1 base from J, with 2 bases between. Germline loops: CDR1 SEHNR, CDR2 FQNEAQ (reference sequence). This CDR3 contains 13 residues. This CDR3 reads CASSLLNTGELFF. The CDR3 DNA reads TGTGCCAGCAGCTTACTGAACACCGGGGAGCTGTTTTTT.

The gene calls are TRBV2 and TRBJ2-1; 8 bases fit TRBD2. The J segment lost 2 bases and the V segment lost 6 bases, leaving 9 bases of the junction unmatched. The germline gives CDR1 SNHLY, CDR2 FYNNEI. The CDR3 length is 16 residues. CDR3 amino acids: CASSFLGREAYNEQFF. In DNA, the CDR3 is TGTGCCAGCAGCTTCTTGGGGCGGGAGGCCTACAATGAGCAGTTCTTC.

Note on this clone: With only one base between it and a far larger clone, this is likely a read error. The same CDR3 also results from other DNA sequences found in this sample. The chain links TRBV6-1 to TRBJ2-5; D is tentatively TRBD1 or TRBD2 (6 bases each). Germline values: CDR1 MNHNS, CDR2 SASEGT. V lost 8 bases and J lost 5, with 15 bases in between. This CDR3 is 13 amino acids long. The CDR3 DNA is TGTGCCAGCCTCACCGGGGGCGCGGAGACCCAGTACTTC. As protein: CASLTGGAETQYF.

The V call is TRBV5-5, the J call TRBJ2-2; no definite D call. Trimming removed 0 bases from V and 4 bases from J, with 7 bases in between. This CDR3 has 14 residues. Germline V gene lookup returns CDR1 SGHKS and CDR2 YYEKEE (reference sequence). The CDR3 is CASSLVTLTGELFF. The CDR3 bases are TGTGCCAGCAGCTTGGTCACCCTCACCGGGGAGCTGTTTTTT. Filled out from reference TRBV5-5 and TRBJ2-2, the complete variable domain reads DAGVTQSPTHLIKTRGQQVTLRCSPISGHKSVSWYQQVLGQGPQFIFQYYEKEERGRGNFPDRFSARQFPNYSSELNVNALLLGDSALYLCASSLVTLTGELFFGEGSRLTVL.

The chain employs TRBV7-2 and TRBJ1-4; D is perhaps TRBD1 (5 bases). V was trimmed by 4 bases and J by 0 bases, leaving 6 bases between them. Germline V gene sequence: CDR1 SGHTA, CDR2 FQGNSA. CDR3 length: 14 residues. CDR3 residues: CASSSQATNEKLFF. CDR3 nucleotides: TGTGCCAGCAGCTCACAGGCAACTAATGAAAAACTGTTTTTT.

In DNA form, the CDR3 reads TGTGCCAGTAGTATCGGACACTTCTATGGCTACACCTTC. Translating gives CASSIGHFYGYTF. The chain employs TRBV19 and TRBJ1-2; TRBD1 is a possible D gene (5 bases). V was cut by 3 bases and J by 4 bases, with 9 bases left in between. CDR1 and CDR2 (germline): LNHDA, SQIVND (reference sequence). This CDR3 spans 13 amino acids.

This chain uses TRBV6-6 with TRBJ1-2; TRBD1 might be the D (6 bases). V gave up 6 bases and J gave up 6 bases, with 14 bases separating them. Germline V gene sequence: CDR1 MNHNY, CDR2 SVGAGI (reference sequence). This CDR3 is 13 amino acids long. This CDR3 is CASRTTGQDGYTF. Here the CDR3 DNA reads TGTGCCAGCAGGACTACAGGGCAAGATGGCTACACCTTC.

This sequence joins TRBV29-1 and TRBJ2-3; D unclear. The germline V and J ends were trimmed by 7 bases and 2 bases, with 4 bases remaining between them. This CDR3 has 10 amino acids. CDR1 is SQVTM and CDR2 is ANQGSEA in the germline V gene. The CDR3 sequence: CSETTDTQYF. The DNA of the CDR3 is TGCAGCGAGACCACAGATACGCAGTATTTT.

The CDR3 DNA is TGTGCCAGCAGCTCCCTGGACAGGCAGTTGCTTGGAGACTATGGCTACACCTTC. Residues: CASSSLDRQLLGDYGYTF. The chain employs TRBV7-8 and TRBJ1-2; 7 bases map to TRBD1. The germline V gene has CDR1 SGHVS and CDR2 FQNEAQ. The CDR3 consists of 18 residues. The junction had 17 bases not matched to a gene; V was cut back by 4 bases and J by 3 bases.

The chain recombines TRBV5-8 with TRBJ1-5, with unresolved D. Germline CDR1 and CDR2: SGHTS and YDEGEE. This CDR3 is 12 amino acids long. Trimming took 0 bases from V and 11 from J, leaving 9 bases between them. The CDR3, as DNA: TGTGCCAGCAGCTTGGATGGCGGGACCCAGCATTTT. The encoded protein is CASSLDGGTQHF.

V usage is TRBV9 and J usage is TRBJ1-3, with D hard to call. CDR3 size: 14 residues. V dropped 1 base and J dropped 3 bases, with 8 bases sitting between them. Germline lookup yields CDR1 SGDLS and CDR2 YYNGEE. CDR3 in amino acids: CASSVRGDGNTIYF. The CDR3, as DNA: TGTGCCAGCAGCGTACGTGGCGATGGAAACACCATATATTTT.

The CDR3 sequence is CASSSIRGSTEAFF. DNA for the CDR3: TGTGCCAGCAGCTCCATCAGGGGTAGCACTGAAGCTTTCTTT. The chain joins TRBV7-2 to TRBJ1-1; D perhaps matches TRBD1 (6 bases). V lost 4 bases and J lost 4, with 13 bases in between. The length of the CDR3 is 14 residues. Germline CDR1 SGHTA, CDR2 FQGNSA.

CDR3 DNA: TGTGCCAGCAATCTACTAGCGGGAGGCGAGACCCAGTACTTC. It specifies CASNLLAGGETQYF. The genes are TRBV28 and TRBJ2-5, with 12 bases fitting TRBD2. Germline V gene sequence: CDR1 MDHEN, CDR2 SYDVKM. The V and J ends lost 7 bases and 5 bases, in that order; junction bases with no gene match: 5. The CDR3 has 14 residues.

This chain joins TRBV5-1 and TRBJ1-2; D call uncertain. Deletions cut 2 bases from V and 4 bases from J, with 12 bases between. The CDR3 has 14 amino acids. Looked up from germline, CDR1 is SGHRS and CDR2 is YFSETQ. CDR3 coding DNA: TGCGCCAGCAGCTTTGGGCAGCGCCTCTATGGCTACACCTTC. It is translated as CASSFGQRLYGYTF.

This sequence joins TRBV6-1 and TRBJ1-2; TRBD1 is a possible D gene (6 bases). The CDR3 covers 15 residues. Deletions cut 6 bases from V and 4 bases from J, with 18 bases between. Germline values: CDR1 MNHNS, CDR2 SASEGT. In DNA form, the CDR3 reads TGTGCCAGCAGGACGACCCCACAGGGAAGCTATGGCTACACCTTC. Protein product: CASRTTPQGSYGYTF.

Notes on this clone: Other DNA sequences in the sample encode the same CDR3. The V call is TRBV5-1, the J call TRBJ2-5, with 14 nucleotides matching TRBD2. CDR3 length equals 16 residues. CDR1 and CDR2 from the germline V gene are SGHRS and YFSETQ. After removal of 4 bases from V and 3 bases from J, the junction contained 5 bases not matched to a gene. CDR3: CASSLGGLAGEETQYF. Here the CDR3 DNA reads TGCGCCAGCAGCCTAGGGGGACTAGCGGGAGAAGAGACCCAGTACTTC.

The chain recombines TRBV2 with TRBJ2-1, with a weak D call TRBD2 (7 bases). V lost 6 bases, J lost 7 bases, and 13 bases lay in between. CDR3 length: 13 residues. CDR1 is SNHLY and CDR2 is FYNNEI in the germline V gene. The CDR3 here is CASSGGRGNEQFF. In nucleotides, the CDR3 is TGTGCCAGCAGCGGTGGGAGGGGGAATGAGCAGTTCTTC.

The CDR3 DNA is TGCGCCAGCAGCCAAAGCGGGAGTATGATGCCCTACGAGCAGTACTTC. Its translation: CASSQSGSMMPYEQYF. The chain has TRBV4-3 and TRBJ2-7, with 8 positions matching TRBD2. After removal of 2 bases from V and 2 bases from J, the junction contained 8 bases not matched to a gene. Germline CDR1 reads LGHNA; CDR2 reads YSLEER. The length of the CDR3 is 16 residues.

The CDR3 sequence is CASSPRRGSYNEQFF. DNA for the CDR3: TGCGCCAGCAGCCCGCGGCGAGGGTCCTACAATGAGCAGTTCTTC. The chain joins TRBV5-1 to TRBJ2-1; possible D gene TRBD2, 5 bases. The CDR3 contains 15 residues. Trimming took off 4 bases at V and 1 base at J, with 12 bases between the two ends. CDR1 is SGHRS, CDR2 YFSETQ, per germline.